This T cell receptor (beta chain) appears in the sequencing data of a study of Graves' ophthalmopathy and Graves' hyperthyroidism. This CDR3 spans 13 amino acids. Between the trimmed V and J ends, which lost 7 bases and 11 bases, there was a span of 20 bases. RNA transcripts yielded amplified TCR beta CDR3 regions. The workflow started with a first-round RT-PCR run with HTBI primers and then moved on to a second-round multiplex PCR. Each CDR3 protein gets one entry after TCRdb re-called the multiplex PCR reads with MiXCR. This repertoire shows around 50,000 distinct CDR3 sequences, less than 65% found once; its top ten account for roughly 21%.

This chain uses TRBV12-3 or TRBV12-4 with TRBJ1-1; D is possibly TRBD1 (5 bases). The sequence came from an adult man with Graves' ophthalmopathy. The material sequenced was peripheral blood. For the CDR3, the DNA is TGTGCCAGCACCTTCAACCTAGGGGTTGACGCTTTCTTT. The encoded protein is CASTFNLGVDAFF.